A single sample gave rise to the 17 T cell receptor beta chains below, sequenced in a study of cytomegalovirus exposure and HLA in healthy donors. This PCR relied on a set of 60 Vbeta primers and 13 Jbeta primers. The repertoire was sequenced with immunoSEQ multiplex PCR; TCRdb's copy has only in-frame clones and lacks some. The table lists around 150,000 clones, 65% to 85% of them singletons. Sequenced: PBMCs. Source of these receptors: a woman aged 40 to 49 in good health and CMV-seropositive.

The chain recombines TRBV9 with TRBJ2-2; D not certain. V was trimmed by 0 bases and J by 3 bases, leaving 9 bases between them. Germline V lookup: CDR1 SGDLS, CDR2 YYNGEE. The CDR3 covers 15 residues. Here the CDR3 reads CASSVETVYTGELFF. CDR3 DNA sequence: TGTGCCAGCAGCGTAGAAACGGTGTACACCGGGGAGCTGTTTTTT.

The chain is built from TRBV4-1 and TRBJ1-2; D may be TRBD1 (5 bases). The V gene's germline CDR1 is MGHRA and CDR2 YSYEKL. Trimming shortened V by 1 base and J by 4 bases, and 7 bases separated the two germline ends. CDR3 size: 13 residues. CDR3 residues: CASSQGQLYGYTF. The CDR3 bases are TGCGCCAGCAGCCAAGGACAGCTCTATGGCTACACCTTC.

The rearrangement links TRBV4-3 to TRBJ1-1, with D maybe TRBD1 (6 bases). The CDR3 has 16 amino acids. With 2 bases removed from V and 1 base from J, the gap between germline ends came to 14 bases. Germline assignment: CDR1 LGHNA and CDR2 YSLEER. The CDR3 DNA sequence: TGCGCCAGCAGCCAAAAGGCAGGGGCCCCGAACACTGAAGCTTTCTTT. Protein: CASSQKAGAPNTEAFF.

A few counts support this clone. V is TRBV5-6 and J is TRBJ1-2; D remains unclear. Germline CDR1 and CDR2: SGHDT and YYEEEE. The V and J ends lost 2 bases and 7 bases respectively, with 9 bases between them. The CDR3 is made up of 12 amino acids. The chain's CDR3 is CASSFGGLGYTF. In nucleotides, the CDR3 is TGTGCCAGCAGCTTTGGAGGACTTGGCTACACCTTC. Drawing the rest from reference TRBV5-6 and TRBJ1-2, the complete variable domain is DAGVTQSPTHLIKTRGQQVTLRCSPKSGHDTVSWYQQALGQGPQFIFQYYEEEERQRGNFPDRFSGHQFPNYSSELNVNALLLGDSALYLCASSFGGLGYTFGSGTRLTVV.

The chain combines TRBV6-6 with TRBJ1-1; no clear D gene. Germline CDR1 reads MNHNY; CDR2 reads SVGAGI (reference sequence). Trimming took 9 bases from V and 4 from J, leaving 12 bases between them. CDR3 length: 12 amino acids. CDR3 DNA sequence: TGTGCCAGGGGCGGGGTCGGCACTGAAGCTTTCTTT. Its protein product is CARGGVGTEAFF.

In this sample, this clone turned up once. The CDR3 spells CASRWNAGDGETQYF. The CDR3, as DNA: TGTGCCAGCAGGTGGAACGCGGGCGACGGGGAGACCCAGTACTTC. The chain employs TRBV7-2 and TRBJ2-5; D perhaps matches TRBD2 (5 bases). Germline CDR1 and CDR2: SGHTA and FQGNSA. This CDR3 has 15 residues. V was trimmed by 6 bases and J by 5 bases, leaving 19 bases between them.

The chain has TRBV29-1 and TRBJ2-3; possible D gene TRBD1, 6 bases. Trimming took off 6 bases at V and 2 bases at J, with 15 bases between the two ends. The CDR3 loop spans 14 amino acids. CDR1 and CDR2 (germline): SQVTM, ANQGSEA. This CDR3 reads CSVARDTSTDTQYF. The CDR3 bases are TGCAGCGTCGCACGGGACACCTCCACAGATACGCAGTATTTT.

The V call is TRBV4-3, the J call TRBJ1-1; D perhaps matches TRBD1 (6 bases). CDR1 is LGHNA, CDR2 YSLEER, per germline. V was clipped by 5 bases and J by 6 bases, with 19 bases between them. This CDR3 region has 15 residues. CDR3 in DNA: TGCGCCAGCAGCTCGTGGAGGGGGGGACGGGCTGAAGCTTTCTTT. Its translation: CASSSWRGGRAEAFF.

V usage is TRBV5-4 and J usage is TRBJ1-2; 10 bases fit TRBD1. This CDR3 comprises 13 residues. Germline V gives CDR1 SGHNT, CDR2 YYREEE (reference sequence). Trimming cost V 4 bases and J 8 bases; bases outside gene matches: 5. CDR3 sequence reads: CASSPGQGPGYTF. CDR3 sequence (DNA): TGTGCCAGCAGCCCGGGACAGGGGCCGGGCTACACCTTC.

This chain uses TRBV19 with TRBJ1-1; D unresolved. The germline V gene has CDR1 LNHDA and CDR2 SQIVND (reference sequence). CDR3 length: 15 amino acids. The ends were cut back, 5 bases at V and 0 bases at J, with 13 bases in the middle. The DNA of the CDR3 is TGTGCCAGTAGTGCCCCACAGATAATGAACACTGAAGCTTTCTTT. Translation gives CASSAPQIMNTEAFF. Together with reference TRBV19 and TRBJ1-1, the CDR3 gives the full variable domain: DGGITQSPKYLFRKEGQNVTLSCEQNLNHDAMYWYRQDPGQGLRLIYYSQIVNDFQKGDIAEGYSVSREKKESFPLTVTSAQKNPTAFYLCASSAPQIMNTEAFFGQGTRLTVV.

This chain uses TRBV5-1 with TRBJ2-7; perhaps TRBD1 as D (6 bases). This CDR3 has 14 amino acids. The germline CDR1 and CDR2 sequences are SGHRS and YFSETQ. Trimming removed 2 bases from V and 2 bases from J, with 11 bases in between. The DNA of the CDR3 is TGCGCCAGCAGCTTAGGACAGTCAGCCTACGAGCAGTACTTC. Translating it yields CASSLGQSAYEQYF.

Here the CDR3 reads CASRSGQGSDTQYF. Written as DNA, the CDR3 is TGTGCCAGCAGGAGCGGACAGGGGTCAGATACGCAGTATTTT. The chain joins TRBV28 to TRBJ2-3; 9 bases map to TRBD1. The CDR3 spans 14 residues. Germline loops: CDR1 MDHEN, CDR2 SYDVKM. The V gene end was trimmed by 6 bases and the J gene end by 4 bases; junction bases not matched to a gene: 5.

This clone was observed once. The chain links TRBV2 to TRBJ2-1; the match to TRBD2 covers 7 bases. CDR1 and CDR2 from the germline V gene are SNHLY and FYNNEI. Germline trimming cut 8 bases from V and 4 bases from J; bases unmatched to any gene: 11. The CDR3 has 15 residues. The CDR3 DNA follows: TGTGCCAGCCGTGGAGCGGGACTTGTGTACAATGAGCAGTTCTTC. Amino acids: CASRGAGLVYNEQFF.

This clone was seen only a few times. The genes are TRBV6-5 and TRBJ2-5, with D perhaps matching TRBD2 (5 bases). The J call is doubtful: the DNA matches TRBJ2-7 better. Germline loops: CDR1 MNHEY, CDR2 SVGAGI. The CDR3 extends over 13 amino acids. CDR3 nucleotides: TGTGCCACTCTCCCCCGGGGAACCTACGAGCAGTACTTC. Translation gives CATLPRGTYEQYF.

This clone was seen only a few times. This chain links TRBV7-2 with TRBJ1-1; D may be TRBD1 (6 bases). Trimming cost V 5 bases and J 0 bases, with 10 bases left between them. Germline V lookup: CDR1 SGHTA, CDR2 FQGNSA. This CDR3 region has 14 residues. The CDR3 here is CASSPTGMNTEAFF. The CDR3 bases are TGTGCCAGCAGCCCTACAGGGATGAACACTGAAGCTTTCTTT.

This clone has just a few counts. V gene TRBV4-2 combines with J gene TRBJ2-3, with D possibly TRBD1 on 6 matching bases. This CDR3 is 17 amino acids long. CDR1 is LGHNA, CDR2 YNFKEQ, per germline. V was shortened by 1 base and J by 0 bases, with 14 bases between the two germline ends. This CDR3 reads CASSQAYREWSTDTQYF. CDR3 DNA: TGTGCCAGCAGCCAAGCCTACAGGGAATGGAGCACAGATACGCAGTATTTT.

In the case of this clone: Relative to the germline gene, one junction end is altered; a read error may explain this. CDR3 in amino acids: CASSLEPAGGAYRRDF. CDR3 DNA sequence: TGCGCCAGCAGCTTGGAACCAGCGGGGGGCGCTTATCGCAGGGATTTT. The chain recombines TRBV5-1 with TRBJ2-3, with TRBD2 identical over 9 bases. CDR3 length: 16 amino acids. Per the germline V gene, CDR1 is SGHRS and CDR2 is YFSETQ.